The next 10 T cell receptor beta chains were all read from a single sample in a study of PD-1 blockade in classical Hodgkin lymphoma. Only in-frame clones appear in the TCRdb table, and some are missing; sequencing was by immunoSEQ multiplex PCR. The sample contains roughly 64,000 clones, more than 80% of which appear only once. Time point here: cycle 4 day 1 (C4D1), after more than five weeks of nivolumab. There was relapse after autologous stem cell transplantation in every patient, and there was variation in brentuximab vedotin exposure. Sequences were derived from peripheral blood mononuclear cells (PBMCs), sampled before the fourth cycle of nivolumab. The receptors were gathered from a human donor with classical Hodgkin lymphoma.

The chain links TRBV5-6 to TRBJ2-5; 10 bases are shared with TRBD2. This CDR3 has 17 residues. Looked up from germline, CDR1 is SGHDT and CDR2 is YYEEEE. V shed 0 bases, J shed 0 bases, and the junction held 5 bases outside the gene matches. Here the CDR3 DNA reads TGTGCCAGCAGCTTGGCCTATCTAGCGGGGGACCAAGAGACCCAGTACTTC. Translated, it gives CASSLAYLAGDQETQYF. Supplemented by reference TRBV5-6 and TRBJ2-5, the full variable domain reads DAGVTQSPTHLIKTRGQQVTLRCSPKSGHDTVSWYQQALGQGPQFIFQYYEEEERQRGNFPDRFSGHQFPNYSSELNVNALLLGDSALYLCASSLAYLAGDQETQYFGPGTRLLVL.

The gene calls are TRBV19 and TRBJ1-1; 7 bases are shared with TRBD1. The CDR3 consists of 13 residues. V was pared by 4 bases and J by 6 bases, with 5 bases of the junction left unmatched. CDR1 and CDR2 (germline): LNHDA, SQIVND (reference sequence). CDR3 in amino acids: CASSTRQGSEAFF. The CDR3 nucleotides read TGTGCCAGTAGTACCCGACAGGGCTCTGAAGCTTTCTTT.

The count of this clone is one. This sequence joins TRBV19 and TRBJ2-7; 9 bases are shared with TRBD1. This CDR3 has 13 residues. The junction had 2 bases not matched to a gene; V was cut back by 7 bases and J by 1 base. The germline gives CDR1 LNHDA, CDR2 SQIVND (reference sequence). CDR3: CASKGQGSYEQYF. CDR3 coding DNA: TGTGCCAGTAAGGGACAGGGTTCCTACGAGCAGTACTTC.

This clone was counted once. The chain employs TRBV19 and TRBJ2-2, with 7 bases that match TRBD1. This CDR3 is 17 amino acids long. The ends lost 5 bases at V and 3 bases at J; junction bases unmatched: 12. The V gene's germline CDR1 is LNHDA and CDR2 SQIVND (reference sequence). The CDR3 loop reads CASSLFHTGVDTGELFF. CDR3 in DNA: TGTGCCAGTAGTCTTTTCCATACAGGGGTGGACACCGGGGAGCTGTTTTTT.

This chain joins TRBV7-9 and TRBJ2-5; 8 bases are shared with TRBD2. CDR1 and CDR2 from the germline V gene are SEHNR and FQNEAQ (reference sequence). The CDR3 contains 17 residues. V shed 3 bases, J shed 2 bases, and the junction held 11 bases outside the gene matches. The CDR3 loop reads CASSFPLYTGGQETQYF. The CDR3 DNA reads TGTGCCAGCAGCTTCCCACTCTATACGGGGGGGCAAGAGACCCAGTACTTC.

The chain couples TRBV10-3 to TRBJ2-5; maybe TRBD1 (6 bases). CDR3 length: 18 residues. The V and J ends lost 0 bases and 5 bases respectively, with 22 bases between them. From germline, CDR1 is ENHRY and CDR2 SYGVKD. The CDR3 spells CAISESVWGRQRGETQYF. The CDR3 DNA is TGTGCCATCAGTGAGTCGGTCTGGGGACGCCAAAGGGGGGAGACCCAGTACTTC.

This sequence joins TRBV6-5 and TRBJ1-1, with D uncertain. Germline V gene sequence: CDR1 MNHEY, CDR2 SVGAGI. V was trimmed by 2 bases and J by 0 bases, leaving 13 bases between them. This CDR3 region has 16 residues. In nucleotides, the CDR3 is TGTGCCAGCAGTTACCCCCTACGATCATTGAACACTGAAGCTTTCTTT. It specifies CASSYPLRSLNTEAFF.

The chain uses TRBV7-9 and TRBJ2-4; D not resolved. Germline CDR1 is SEHNR and CDR2 is FQNEAQ (reference sequence). The CDR3 is made up of 19 amino acids. Trimming removed 0 bases from V and 2 bases from J, with 20 bases in between. The CDR3 spells CASSLARPNDLVTKNIQYF. In DNA, the CDR3 is TGTGCCAGCAGCTTAGCCCGACCCAACGACCTTGTCACCAAAAACATTCAGTACTTC.

The chain has TRBV19 and TRBJ1-1; D ambiguous. Deletions cut 3 bases from V and 11 bases from J, with 10 bases between. Per the germline V gene, CDR1 is LNHDA and CDR2 is SQIVND (reference sequence). The CDR3 is 11 amino acids. CDR3 in amino acids: CASSIGSRAFF. The CDR3 DNA reads as TGTGCCAGTAGTATCGGTTCTAGGGCTTTCTTT.

The chain couples TRBV5-1 to TRBJ2-1, with TRBD2 identical over 13 bases. Germline V CDR1 and CDR2: SGHRS, YFSETQ. This CDR3 spans 18 amino acids. The trim removed 3 bases at V and 0 bases at J, leaving 6 bases unmatched. The CDR3 here is CASSWTGTSGISYNEQFF. The CDR3 DNA reads as TGCGCCAGCAGCTGGACCGGGACTAGCGGGATCTCCTACAATGAGCAGTTCTTC.